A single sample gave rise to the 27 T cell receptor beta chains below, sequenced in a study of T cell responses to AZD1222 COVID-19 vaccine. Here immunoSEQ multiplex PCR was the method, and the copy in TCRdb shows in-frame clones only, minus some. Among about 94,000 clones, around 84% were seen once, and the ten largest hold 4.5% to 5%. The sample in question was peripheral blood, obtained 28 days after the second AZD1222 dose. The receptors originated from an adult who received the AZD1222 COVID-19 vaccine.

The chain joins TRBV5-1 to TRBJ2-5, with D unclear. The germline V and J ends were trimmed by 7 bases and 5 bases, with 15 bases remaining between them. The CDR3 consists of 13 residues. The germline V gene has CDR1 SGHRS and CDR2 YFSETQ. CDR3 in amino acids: CASSSGQWETQYF. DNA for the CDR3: TGCGCCAGCTCCTCAGGTCAGTGGGAGACCCAGTACTTC.

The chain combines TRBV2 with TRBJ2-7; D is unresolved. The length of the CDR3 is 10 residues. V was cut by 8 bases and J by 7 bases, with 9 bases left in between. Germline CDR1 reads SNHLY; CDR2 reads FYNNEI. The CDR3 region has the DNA TGTGCCAGCTCAGGTGTGGAGCAGTACTTC. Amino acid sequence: CASSGVEQYF.

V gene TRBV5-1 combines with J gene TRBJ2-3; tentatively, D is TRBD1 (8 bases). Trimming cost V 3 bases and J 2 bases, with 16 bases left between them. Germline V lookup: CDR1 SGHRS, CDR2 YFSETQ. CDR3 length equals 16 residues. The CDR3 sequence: CASSSRTGGDTDTQYF. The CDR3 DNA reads TGCGCCAGCAGCTCCAGAACAGGGGGGGACACAGATACGCAGTATTTT.

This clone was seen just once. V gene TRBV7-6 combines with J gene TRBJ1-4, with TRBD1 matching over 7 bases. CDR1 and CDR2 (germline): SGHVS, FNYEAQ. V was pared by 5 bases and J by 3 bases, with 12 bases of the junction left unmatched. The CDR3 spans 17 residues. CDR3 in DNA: TGTGCCAGCAGCCTACAGGGGTCAGGGGCGGCTAATGAAAAACTGTTTTTT. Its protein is CASSLQGSGAANEKLFF. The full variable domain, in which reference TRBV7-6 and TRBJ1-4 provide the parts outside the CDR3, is GAGVSQSPRYKVTKRGQDVALRCDPISGHVSLYWYRQALGQGPEFLTYFNYEAQQDKSGLPNDRFSAERPEGSISTLTIQRTEQRDSAMYRCASSLQGSGAANEKLFFGSGTQLSVL.

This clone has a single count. The CDR3 DNA reads TGTGCCAGCCTGGAGGCTCCGGCACTGTACAATGAGCAGTTCTTC. This encodes CASLEAPALYNEQFF. V gene TRBV5-4 combines with J gene TRBJ2-1; TRBD2 is a possible D gene (5 bases). Trimming took 7 bases from V and 4 from J, leaving 18 bases between them. CDR3 size: 15 residues. CDR1 and CDR2 from the germline V gene are SGHNT and YYREEE (reference sequence).

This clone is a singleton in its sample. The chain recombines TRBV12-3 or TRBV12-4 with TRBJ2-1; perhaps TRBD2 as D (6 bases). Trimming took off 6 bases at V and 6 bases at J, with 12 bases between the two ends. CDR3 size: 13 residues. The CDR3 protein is CASRPVGGNEQFF. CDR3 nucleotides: TGTGCCAGCAGGCCGGTCGGGGGCAATGAGCAGTTCTTC.

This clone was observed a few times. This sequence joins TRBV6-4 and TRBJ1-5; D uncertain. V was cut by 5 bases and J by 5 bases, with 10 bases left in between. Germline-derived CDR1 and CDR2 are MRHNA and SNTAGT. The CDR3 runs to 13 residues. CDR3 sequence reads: CASSPDRDQPQHF. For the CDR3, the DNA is TGTGCCAGCAGTCCGGACCGAGATCAGCCCCAGCATTTT.

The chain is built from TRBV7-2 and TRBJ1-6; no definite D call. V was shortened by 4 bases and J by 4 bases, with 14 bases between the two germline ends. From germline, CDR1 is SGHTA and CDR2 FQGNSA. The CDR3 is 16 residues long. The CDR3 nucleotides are TGTGCCAGCAGCTCTAAGACGATCCTTTATAATTCACCCCTCCACTTT. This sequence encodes CASSSKTILYNSPLHF.

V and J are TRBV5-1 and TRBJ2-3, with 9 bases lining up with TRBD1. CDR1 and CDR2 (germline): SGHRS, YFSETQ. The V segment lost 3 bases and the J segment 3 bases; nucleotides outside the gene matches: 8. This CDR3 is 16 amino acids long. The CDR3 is CASSWGQGAKTDTQYF. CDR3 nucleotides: TGCGCCAGCAGCTGGGGACAGGGTGCGAAGACAGATACGCAGTATTTT.

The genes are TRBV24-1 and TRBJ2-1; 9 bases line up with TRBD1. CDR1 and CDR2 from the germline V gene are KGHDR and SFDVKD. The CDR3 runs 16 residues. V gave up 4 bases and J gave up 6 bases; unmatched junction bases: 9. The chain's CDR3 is CATSDPWTGEGNEQFF. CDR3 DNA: TGTGCCACCAGTGACCCCTGGACAGGGGAGGGCAATGAGCAGTTCTTC.

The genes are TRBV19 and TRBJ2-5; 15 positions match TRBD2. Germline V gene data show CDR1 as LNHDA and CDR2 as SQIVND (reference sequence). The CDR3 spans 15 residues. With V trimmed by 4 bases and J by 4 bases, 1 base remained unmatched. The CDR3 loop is CASSTGLAGGETQYF. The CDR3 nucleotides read TGTGCCAGTAGTACGGGACTAGCGGGAGGAGAGACCCAGTACTTC. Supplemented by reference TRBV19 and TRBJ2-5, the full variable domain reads DGGITQSPKYLFRKEGQNVTLSCEQNLNHDAMYWYRQDPGQGLRLIYYSQIVNDFQKGDIAEGYSVSREKKESFPLTVTSAQKNPTAFYLCASSTGLAGGETQYFGPGTRLLVL.

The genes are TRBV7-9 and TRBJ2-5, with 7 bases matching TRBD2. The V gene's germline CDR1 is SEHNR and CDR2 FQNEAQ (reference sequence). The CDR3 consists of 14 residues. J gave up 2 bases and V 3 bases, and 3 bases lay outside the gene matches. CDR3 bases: TGTGCCAGCAGCTTTCGGGGACTACAAGAGACCCAGTACTTC. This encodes CASSFRGLQETQYF.

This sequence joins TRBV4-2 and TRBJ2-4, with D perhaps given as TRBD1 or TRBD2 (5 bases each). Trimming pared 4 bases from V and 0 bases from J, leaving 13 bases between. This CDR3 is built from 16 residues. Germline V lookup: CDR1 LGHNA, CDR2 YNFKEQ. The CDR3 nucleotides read TGTGCCAGCAGCCCCCAGGGCGGACTAGCCAAAAACATTCAGTACTTC. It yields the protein CASSPQGGLAKNIQYF.

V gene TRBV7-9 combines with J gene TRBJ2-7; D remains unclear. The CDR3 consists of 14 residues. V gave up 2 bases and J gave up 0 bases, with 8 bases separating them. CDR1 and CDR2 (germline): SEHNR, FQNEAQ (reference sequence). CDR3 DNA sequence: TGTGCCAGCAGCTTATCGCAGAGCTCCTACGAGCAGTACTTC. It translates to CASSLSQSSYEQYF.

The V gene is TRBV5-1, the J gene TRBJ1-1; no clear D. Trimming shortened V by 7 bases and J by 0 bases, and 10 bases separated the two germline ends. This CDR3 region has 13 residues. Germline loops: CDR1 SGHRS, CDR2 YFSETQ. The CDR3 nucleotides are TGCGCCAGCGGAATGCAACTGAACACTGAAGCTTTCTTT. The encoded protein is CASGMQLNTEAFF.

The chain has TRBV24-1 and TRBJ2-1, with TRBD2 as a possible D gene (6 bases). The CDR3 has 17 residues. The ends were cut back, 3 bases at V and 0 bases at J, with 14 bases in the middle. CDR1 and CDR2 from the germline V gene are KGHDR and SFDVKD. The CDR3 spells CATSDPIAASSYNEQFF. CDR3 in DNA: TGTGCCACCAGTGATCCTATAGCGGCAAGCTCCTACAATGAGCAGTTCTTC.

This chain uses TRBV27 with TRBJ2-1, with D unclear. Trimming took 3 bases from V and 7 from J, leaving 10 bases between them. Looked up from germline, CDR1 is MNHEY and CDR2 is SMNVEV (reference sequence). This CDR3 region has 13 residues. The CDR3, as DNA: TGTGCCAGCAGTTTCGGTCCTCCAAATGAGCAGTTCTTC. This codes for CASSFGPPNEQFF.

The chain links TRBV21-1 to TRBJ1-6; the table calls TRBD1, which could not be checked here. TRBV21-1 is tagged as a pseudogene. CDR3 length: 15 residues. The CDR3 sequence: CASSKGGTGYSPLHF. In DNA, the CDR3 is TGTGCCAGCAGCAAAGGTGGGACAGGGTATTCACCCCTCCACTTT.

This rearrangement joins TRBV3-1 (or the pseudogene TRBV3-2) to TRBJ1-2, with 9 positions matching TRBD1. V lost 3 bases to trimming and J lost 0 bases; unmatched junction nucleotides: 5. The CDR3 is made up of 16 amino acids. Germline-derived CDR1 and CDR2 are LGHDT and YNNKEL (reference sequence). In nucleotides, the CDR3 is TGTGCCAGCAGCCAGCCGGGACAGGGACCTAACTATGGCTACACCTTC. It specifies CASSQPGQGPNYGYTF.

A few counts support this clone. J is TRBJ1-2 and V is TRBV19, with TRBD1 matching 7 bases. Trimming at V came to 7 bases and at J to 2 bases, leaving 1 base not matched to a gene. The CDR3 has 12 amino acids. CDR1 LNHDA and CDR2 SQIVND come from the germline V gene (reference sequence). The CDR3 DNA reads TGTGCCAGTACGGGACAGAACTATGGCTACACCTTC. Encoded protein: CASTGQNYGYTF.

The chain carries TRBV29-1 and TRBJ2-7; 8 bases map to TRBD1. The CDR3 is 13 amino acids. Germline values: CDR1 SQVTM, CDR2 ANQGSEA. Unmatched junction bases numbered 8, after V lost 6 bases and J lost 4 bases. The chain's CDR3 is CSVLGQGGYEQYF. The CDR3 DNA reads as TGCAGCGTCCTCGGACAGGGCGGGTACGAGCAGTACTTC.

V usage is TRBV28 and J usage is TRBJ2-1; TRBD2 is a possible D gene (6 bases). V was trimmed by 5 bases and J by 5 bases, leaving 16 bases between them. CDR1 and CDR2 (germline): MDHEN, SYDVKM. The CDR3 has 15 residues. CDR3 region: CASSGGVGPNNEQFF. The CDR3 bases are TGTGCCAGCAGTGGAGGGGTGGGTCCCAACAATGAGCAGTTCTTC.

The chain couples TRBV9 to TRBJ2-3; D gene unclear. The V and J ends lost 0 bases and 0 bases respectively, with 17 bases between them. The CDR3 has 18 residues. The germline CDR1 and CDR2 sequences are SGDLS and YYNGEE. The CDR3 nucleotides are TGTGCCAGCAGCGTAGCTTCCCCCGGACGGGCTAGCACAGATACGCAGTATTTT. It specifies CASSVASPGRASTDTQYF.

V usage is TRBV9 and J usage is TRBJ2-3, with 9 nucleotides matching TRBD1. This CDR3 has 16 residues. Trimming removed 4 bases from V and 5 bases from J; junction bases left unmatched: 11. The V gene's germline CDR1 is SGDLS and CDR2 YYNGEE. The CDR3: CASSHSGQGFRDTQYF. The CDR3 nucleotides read TGTGCCAGCAGCCACTCCGGACAGGGGTTCAGAGATACGCAGTATTTT.

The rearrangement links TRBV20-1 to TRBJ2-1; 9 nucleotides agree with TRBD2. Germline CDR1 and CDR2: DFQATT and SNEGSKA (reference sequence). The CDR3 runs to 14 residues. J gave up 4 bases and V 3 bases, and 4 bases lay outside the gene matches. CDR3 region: CSASRTSAYNEQFF. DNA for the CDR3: TGCAGTGCTAGTAGGACTAGCGCGTACAATGAGCAGTTCTTC.

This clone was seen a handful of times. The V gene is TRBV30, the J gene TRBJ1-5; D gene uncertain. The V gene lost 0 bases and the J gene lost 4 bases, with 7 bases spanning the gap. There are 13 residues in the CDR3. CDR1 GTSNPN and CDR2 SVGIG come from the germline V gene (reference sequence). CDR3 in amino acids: CAWSVTANQPQHF. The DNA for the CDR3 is TGTGCCTGGAGTGTAACCGCTAATCAGCCCCAGCATTTT. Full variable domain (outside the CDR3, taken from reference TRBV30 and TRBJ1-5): SQTIHQWPATLVQPVGSPLSLECTVEGTSNPNLYWYRQAAGRGLQLLFYSVGIGQISSEVPQNLSASRPQDRQFILSSKKLLLSDSGFYLCAWSVTANQPQHFGDGTRLSIL.

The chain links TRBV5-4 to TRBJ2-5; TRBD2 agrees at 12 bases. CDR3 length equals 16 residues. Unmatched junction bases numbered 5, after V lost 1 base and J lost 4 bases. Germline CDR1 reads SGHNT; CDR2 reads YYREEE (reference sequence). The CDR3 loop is CASSLPSGGASETQYF. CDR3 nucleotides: TGTGCCAGCAGCTTGCCTAGCGGGGGGGCCTCAGAGACCCAGTACTTC.